This TCR beta chain is drawn from a study of metastatic and nonmetastatic thyroid tumors. The overall study: Across peripheral blood and tumor or nodule tissue samples taken from malignant and benign thyroid patients, the repertoires were compared with one another.

Points on this clone: Its antigen is unidentified.

From the PCR reads, TCRdb re-called clones with MiXCR. Among fewer than 25,000 clones, more than 15% were seen once, and the ten largest hold around 2.5%. This CDR3 has 19 residues. The junction had 21 bases not matched to a gene; V was cut back by 4 bases and J by 8 bases. Germline CDR1 reads LGHNA; CDR2 reads YNFKEQ. Thyroid surgery took place with no prior treatment in any patient. Regarding the study as a whole: Compared with benign nodules, malignant thyroid tumors were reported to have significantly higher TCR beta diversity in both blood and tumor.

Source material: adjacent normal tissue. The J gene is TRBJ2-1, the V gene TRBV4-2, with 9 positions matching TRBD1. The TCR was taken from a male donor with papillary thyroid cancer or a benign thyroid nodule (not recorded which). Some clones in this sample may be carry-over from other donors' samples. The CDR3 sequence is CASSRMTSPQYRGLYEQFF. CDR3 in DNA: TGTGCCAGCAGCCGAATGACCTCCCCCCAGTACAGGGGGCTTTATGAGCAGTTCTTC.